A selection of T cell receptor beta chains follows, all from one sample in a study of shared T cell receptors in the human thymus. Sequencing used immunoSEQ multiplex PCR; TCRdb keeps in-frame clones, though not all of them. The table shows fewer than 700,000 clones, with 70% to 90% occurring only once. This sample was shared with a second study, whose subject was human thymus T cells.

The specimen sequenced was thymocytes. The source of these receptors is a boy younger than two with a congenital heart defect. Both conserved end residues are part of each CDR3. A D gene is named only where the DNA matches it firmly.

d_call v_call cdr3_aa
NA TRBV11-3 CASSLTGVRYGYTF
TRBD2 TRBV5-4 CASSPWAGGPEYNEQFF
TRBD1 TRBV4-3 CASSHPSLTGEADTQYF
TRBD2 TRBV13 CASMLAGAGHTDTQYF
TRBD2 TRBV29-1 CSVTSGKVEQFF
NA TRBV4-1 CASSQVGGNTIYF
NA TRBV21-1 CASSRVGAAGELFF
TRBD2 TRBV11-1 CATAQTAGVNNEQFF
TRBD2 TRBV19 CASSIDGGGRLTGELFF
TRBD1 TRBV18 CASSPRGTGPVGYGYTF
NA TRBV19 CASSIDGAPDTGELFF
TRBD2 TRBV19 CASSPRATSGSPPNTGELFF
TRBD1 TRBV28 CASSLSTGAEKLFF
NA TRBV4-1 CASSQDQAPARGWLSNQPQHF
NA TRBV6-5 CASSYSNQAGETQYF
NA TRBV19 CASKTSRYGYTF
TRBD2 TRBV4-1 CASSPTHGLAGLYNEQFF
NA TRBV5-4 CASHHSGTGANVLTF